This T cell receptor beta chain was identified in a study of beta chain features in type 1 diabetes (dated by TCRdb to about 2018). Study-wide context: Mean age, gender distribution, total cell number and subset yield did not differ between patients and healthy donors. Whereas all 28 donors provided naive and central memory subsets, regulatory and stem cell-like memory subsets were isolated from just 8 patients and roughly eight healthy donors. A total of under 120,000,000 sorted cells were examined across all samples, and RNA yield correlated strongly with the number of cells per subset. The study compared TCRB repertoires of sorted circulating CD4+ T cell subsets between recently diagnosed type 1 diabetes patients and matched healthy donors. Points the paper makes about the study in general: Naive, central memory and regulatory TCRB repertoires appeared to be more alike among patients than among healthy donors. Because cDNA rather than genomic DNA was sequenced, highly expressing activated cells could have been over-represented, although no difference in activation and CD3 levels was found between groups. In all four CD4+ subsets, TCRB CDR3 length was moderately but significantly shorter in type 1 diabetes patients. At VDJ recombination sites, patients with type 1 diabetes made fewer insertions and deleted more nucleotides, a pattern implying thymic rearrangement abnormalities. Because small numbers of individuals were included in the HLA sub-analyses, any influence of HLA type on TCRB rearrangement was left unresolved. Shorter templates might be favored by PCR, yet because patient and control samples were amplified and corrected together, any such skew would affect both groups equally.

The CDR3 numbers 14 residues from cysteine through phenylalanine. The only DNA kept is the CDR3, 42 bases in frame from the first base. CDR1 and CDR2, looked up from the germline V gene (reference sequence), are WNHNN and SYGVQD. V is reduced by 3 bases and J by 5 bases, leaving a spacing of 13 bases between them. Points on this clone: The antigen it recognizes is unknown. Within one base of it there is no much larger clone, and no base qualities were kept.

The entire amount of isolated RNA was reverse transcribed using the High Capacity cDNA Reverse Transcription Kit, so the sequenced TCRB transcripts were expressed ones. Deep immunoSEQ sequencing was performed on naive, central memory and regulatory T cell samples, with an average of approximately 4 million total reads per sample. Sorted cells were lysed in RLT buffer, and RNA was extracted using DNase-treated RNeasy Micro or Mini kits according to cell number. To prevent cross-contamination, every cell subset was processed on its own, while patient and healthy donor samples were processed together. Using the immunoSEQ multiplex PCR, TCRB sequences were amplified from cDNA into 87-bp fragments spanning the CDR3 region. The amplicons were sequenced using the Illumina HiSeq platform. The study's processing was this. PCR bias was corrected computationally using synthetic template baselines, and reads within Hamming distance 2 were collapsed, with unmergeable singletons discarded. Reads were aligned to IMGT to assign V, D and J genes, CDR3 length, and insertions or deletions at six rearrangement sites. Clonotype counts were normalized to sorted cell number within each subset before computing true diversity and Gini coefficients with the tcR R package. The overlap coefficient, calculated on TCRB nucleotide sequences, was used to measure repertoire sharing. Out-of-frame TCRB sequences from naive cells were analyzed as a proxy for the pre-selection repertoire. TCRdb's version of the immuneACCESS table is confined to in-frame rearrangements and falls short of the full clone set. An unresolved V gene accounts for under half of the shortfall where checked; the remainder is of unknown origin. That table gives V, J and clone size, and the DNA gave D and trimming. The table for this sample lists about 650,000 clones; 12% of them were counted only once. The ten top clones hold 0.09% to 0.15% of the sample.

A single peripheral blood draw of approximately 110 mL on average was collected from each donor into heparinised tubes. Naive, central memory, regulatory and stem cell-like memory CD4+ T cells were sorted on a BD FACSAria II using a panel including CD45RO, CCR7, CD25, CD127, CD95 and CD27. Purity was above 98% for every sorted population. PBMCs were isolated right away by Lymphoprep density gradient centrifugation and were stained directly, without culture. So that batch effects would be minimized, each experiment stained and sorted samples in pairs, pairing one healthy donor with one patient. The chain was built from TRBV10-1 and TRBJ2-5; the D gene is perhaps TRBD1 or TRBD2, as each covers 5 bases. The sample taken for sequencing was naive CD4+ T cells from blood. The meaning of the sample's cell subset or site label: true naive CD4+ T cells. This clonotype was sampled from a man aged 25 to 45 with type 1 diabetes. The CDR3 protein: CASSDRGPEETQYF. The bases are TGCGCCAGCAGTGACCGGGGCCCTGAGGAGACCCAGTACTTC.